Below, 21 T cell receptor beta chains from the same sample are listed, as sequenced in a study of regulatory T cells in long-lasting Graves disease. Time point given: persistent/refractory GD, antithyroid drugs over 5 years with positive TRAb. Researchers made the TCR library from RNA that was extracted from PBMCs. Assembly of TCR beta libraries relied on iRepertoire HTBI primers together with Arm-PCR of CDR3 regions. TCRdb processed the multiplex PCR reads anew with MiXCR; each CDR3 protein has one entry. The profile shows over 650,000 distinct CDR3 sequences, 25% to 35% of them singletons. This specimen consisted of peripheral blood mononuclear cells (PBMCs), obtained when the disease was refractory, from a patient treated with antithyroid drugs. These receptors came from a female donor with Graves disease.

Only a few counts were recorded for this clonotype. V and J are TRBV6-5 and TRBJ1-2; D possibly corresponds to TRBD1 (5 bases). The V and J ends lost 2 bases and 4 bases respectively, with 20 bases between them. CDR3 size: 17 residues. Germline V gene data show CDR1 as MNHEY and CDR2 as SVGAGI. The CDR3 sequence: CASSYRPTRGGSYGYTF. The CDR3 coding sequence is TGTGCCAGCAGTTACCGGCCTACCCGGGGCGGGAGCTATGGCTACACCTTC.

This clonotype turned up a few times. The chain has TRBV7-2 and TRBJ2-7; no reliable D call. The CDR3 is 13 amino acids. CDR1 is SGHTA and CDR2 is FQGNSA in the germline V gene. Trimming took 1 base from V and 6 from J, leaving 10 bases between them. In nucleotides, the CDR3 is TGTGCCAGCAGCTTAGGGAAGGGTAGCGAGCAGTACTTC. Translation gives CASSLGKGSEQYF.

Comments on this clonotype: A much larger clone sits a single nucleotide away, making a read error possible. The V gene is TRBV12-3 or TRBV12-4, the J gene TRBJ1-5, with D uncertain. The ends were cut back, 6 bases at V and 0 bases at J, with 9 bases in the middle. The CDR3 runs to 14 residues. CDR3 residues: CASREDGSNQPQHF. The CDR3 DNA reads as TGTGCCAGCAGGGAGGACGGTAGCAATCAGCCCCAGCATTTT.

V is TRBV19 and J is TRBJ2-6; D unresolved. The CDR3 runs 17 residues. The V gene's germline CDR1 is LNHDA and CDR2 SQIVND (reference sequence). Trimming removed 3 bases from V and 1 base from J, with 13 bases in between. This CDR3 is CASSMTVVGSGANVLTF. The CDR3 DNA follows: TGTGCCAGTAGTATGACGGTGGTAGGATCTGGGGCCAACGTCCTGACTTTC.

The V gene is TRBV15, the J gene TRBJ2-1; the match to TRBD2 covers 9 bases. Trimming removed 2 bases from V and 3 bases from J; junction bases left unmatched: 2. CDR1 and CDR2 from the germline V gene are LNHNV and YYDKDF (reference sequence). CDR3 length equals 15 residues. CDR3 loop: CATSRRLAVYNEQFF. In DNA form, the CDR3 reads TGTGCCACCAGCAGAAGACTAGCGGTCTACAATGAGCAGTTCTTC.

This clonotype was seen repeatedly, ten times or more. The rearrangement links TRBV11-2 to TRBJ2-5; D is uncertain. The germline V and J ends were trimmed by 5 bases and 2 bases, with 3 bases remaining between them. The CDR3 is 11 amino acids. Germline V gene sequence: CDR1 SGHAT, CDR2 FQNNGV. The CDR3: CASSAQETQYF. In nucleotides, the CDR3 is TGTGCCAGCAGCGCGCAAGAGACCCAGTACTTC.

This clonotype was seen more than once but under ten times. V is TRBV12-3 or TRBV12-4 and J is TRBJ1-1, with a tentative D call TRBD1 (5 bases). The CDR3 totals 13 residues. The V and J ends lost 6 bases and 3 bases respectively, with 11 bases between them. The CDR3 protein is CASSMTVDTEAFF. The DNA for the CDR3 is TGTGCCAGCAGCATGACAGTAGACACTGAAGCTTTCTTT.

The sample holds a few counts of this clonotype. The rearrangement uses TRBV12-3 or TRBV12-4 and TRBJ2-1; 8 nucleotides align to TRBD2. V trimming: 10 bases; J trimming: 10 bases; junction bases outside the gene matches: 18. The CDR3 sequence is 15 residues long. DNA for the CDR3: TGTGCCACCTCTCCGGGACTAGGCCCTTCCTGGGAGCAGTTCTTC. Its translation is CATSPGLGPSWEQFF.

This clonotype was seen only once. The chain combines TRBV10-2 with TRBJ1-2, with TRBD1 matching over 7 bases. Trimming cost V 3 bases and J 6 bases; bases outside gene matches: 7. The length of the CDR3 is 14 residues. Germline V gives CDR1 WSHSY, CDR2 SAAADI. CDR3 sequence (DNA): TGCGCCAGCAGTGACCACCCCAGGGGGGATGGCTACACCTTC. Its translation is CASSDHPRGDGYTF.

This clonotype was recorded a few times. The chain has TRBV5-1 and TRBJ2-7, with 8 bases lining up with TRBD1. V lost 4 bases and J lost 6; bases outside the gene matches: 12. The CDR3 is 15 amino acids. Germline V gene data show CDR1 as SGHRS and CDR2 as YFSETQ. CDR3 in DNA: TGCGCCAGCAGCGCAACACAGGGGGTACCTGGCGAGCAGTACTTC. Translation: CASSATQGVPGEQYF.

The rearrangement links TRBV28 to TRBJ1-1; TRBD1 is a possible D gene (5 bases). The CDR3 is made up of 12 amino acids. CDR1 and CDR2 (germline): MDHEN, SYDVKM. V was pared by 6 bases and J by 8 bases, with 13 bases between. The CDR3 DNA reads as TGTGCCAGCAGACAAGGCCGGGGCGAAGCTTTCTTT. Amino acid sequence: CASRQGRGEAFF.

About this clonotype: This sequence may be a read error, since a much larger clone differs from it by one base. This chain uses TRBV12-3 or TRBV12-4 with TRBJ1-1, with TRBD1 identical over 7 bases. This CDR3 comprises 14 residues. The V segment lost 8 bases and the J segment 7 bases; nucleotides outside the gene matches: 13. CDR3 DNA: TGTGCCAGCGGACAGAAAATTCAGGGGGATGAAGCTTTCTTT. Its protein is CASGQKIQGDEAFF.

The chain combines TRBV30 with TRBJ1-2; possibly TRBD1 for D (5 bases). Germline V CDR1 and CDR2: GTSNPN, SVGIG (reference sequence). V was shortened by 0 bases and J by 0 bases, with 11 bases between the two germline ends. This CDR3 is built from 15 residues. CDR3 nucleotides: TGTGCCTGGAGTGTACCAGGGAGAGCTAACTATGGCTACACCTTC. It translates to CAWSVPGRANYGYTF. Filled out from reference TRBV30 and TRBJ1-2, the complete variable domain reads SQTIHQWPATLVQPVGSPLSLECTVEGTSNPNLYWYRQAAGRGLQLLFYSVGIGQISSEVPQNLSASRPQDRQFILSSKKLLLSDSGFYLCAWSVPGRANYGYTFGSGTRLTVV.

Of note for this clonotype: A clone one base away is much larger, so this may be a read error. V usage is TRBV6-2 or TRBV6-3 and J usage is TRBJ1-5, with D possibly TRBD1 on 5 matching bases. The V and J ends lost 5 bases and 6 bases respectively, with 14 bases between them. CDR1 and CDR2 from the germline V gene are MNHEY and SVGEGT. This CDR3 is built from 14 residues. This CDR3 is CASSGGSGSQPQHF. As DNA, the CDR3 is TGTGCCAGCAGTGGGGGGTCTGGCAGTCAGCCCCAGCATTTT.

The chain links TRBV20-1 to TRBJ1-4, with a tentative D call TRBD1 (5 bases). Deletions cut 5 bases from V and 6 bases from J, with 13 bases between. The CDR3 extends over 13 amino acids. Germline V gives CDR1 DFQATT, CDR2 SNEGSKA (reference sequence). The CDR3 DNA follows: TGCAGTGCTGGTGAACCGGGGGATGAAAAACTGTTTTTT. This gives the protein CSAGEPGDEKLFF.

The chain is built from TRBV20-1 and TRBJ1-4; 11 positions agree with TRBD1. CDR3 size: 17 residues. Germline CDR1 is DFQATT and CDR2 is SNEGSKA (reference sequence). V shed 5 bases, J shed 2 bases, and the junction held 10 bases outside the gene matches. The CDR3 loop is CSAYRDRGTATNEKLFF. The CDR3 nucleotides are TGCAGTGCTTACCGGGACAGGGGGACCGCGACTAATGAAAAACTGTTTTTT.

This clonotype showed up just a few times. The chain has TRBV19 and TRBJ1-4; maybe TRBD1 (5 bases). The CDR3 is 16 residues long. Per germline, CDR1 LNHDA and CDR2 SQIVND (reference sequence). The germline V and J ends were trimmed by 5 bases and 0 bases, with 13 bases remaining between them. This CDR3 reads CASSAYRPATNEKLFF. In nucleotides, the CDR3 is TGTGCCAGTAGTGCATACAGGCCTGCAACTAATGAAAAACTGTTTTTT.

This clonotype was observed a handful of times. The chain uses TRBV6-1 and TRBJ2-7; 11 bases agree with TRBD2. Losses at the gene ends were 3 bases for V and 7 bases for J; bases not matched to a gene: 8. CDR1 is MNHNS, CDR2 SASEGT, per germline. The CDR3 runs to 15 residues. CDR3 sequence: CASSDYLAGGGEQYF. CDR3 DNA sequence: TGTGCCAGCAGTGACTATCTAGCGGGAGGAGGTGAGCAGTACTTC.

The chain recombines TRBV4-1 with TRBJ1-4; 8 nucleotides match TRBD1. V was pared by 4 bases and J by 3 bases, with 7 bases of the junction left unmatched. CDR3 length equals 16 residues. Germline V gives CDR1 MGHRA, CDR2 YSYEKL. As DNA, the CDR3 is TGCGCCAGCAGCCCCGGACAGGGTAGGCCTAATGAAAAACTGTTTTTT. Translated, it gives CASSPGQGRPNEKLFF.

This clonotype showed up just a few times. The chain carries TRBV29-1 and TRBJ1-2; D ambiguous. V lost 7 bases to trimming and J lost 4 bases, with 13 bases between them. CDR3 length: 12 amino acids. Per the germline V gene, CDR1 is SQVTM and CDR2 is ANQGSEA. The CDR3 loop reads CSAHGMPYGYTF. The CDR3 DNA follows: TGCAGCGCCCACGGGATGCCCTATGGCTACACCTTC.

This clonotype appeared once. A much larger clone lies a single base off, so this may be a read error. This likely comes from a read error, as the CDR3 has no conserved phenylalanine or tryptophan at its end. The gene calls are TRBV20-1 and TRBJ1-4; TRBD1 matches 7 bases. This CDR3 is built from 12 residues. The trim removed 3 bases at V and 7 bases at J, leaving 2 bases unmatched. Germline V CDR1 and CDR2: DFQATT, SNEGSKA (reference sequence). The CDR3 reads CSASDRAEKLFL. The CDR3 nucleotides read TGCAGTGCTAGCGACAGGGCTGAAAAACTGTTTCTT.